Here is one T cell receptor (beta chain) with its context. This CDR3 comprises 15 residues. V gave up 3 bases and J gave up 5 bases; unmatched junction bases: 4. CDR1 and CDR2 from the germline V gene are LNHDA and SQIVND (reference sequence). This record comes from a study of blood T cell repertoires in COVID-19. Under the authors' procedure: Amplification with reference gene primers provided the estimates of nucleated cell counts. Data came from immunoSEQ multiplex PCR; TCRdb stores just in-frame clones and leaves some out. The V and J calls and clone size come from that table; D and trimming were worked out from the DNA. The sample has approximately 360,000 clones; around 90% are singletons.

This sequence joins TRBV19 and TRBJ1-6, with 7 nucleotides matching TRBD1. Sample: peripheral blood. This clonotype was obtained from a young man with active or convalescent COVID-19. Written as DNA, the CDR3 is TGTGCCAGTAGTATGCCGGACAGGAATAATTCACCCCTCCACTTT. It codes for CASSMPDRNNSPLHF.